This TCR beta chain is drawn from a study of shared clonotypes between healthy human individuals. Notes on the study in general: Generally, estimated richness proved larger in naive subsets than it did in memory subsets.

A word on this clone: Its specificity is not known.

Naive CD8 cells, CD45RO-negative and positively selected for CCR7, excluded terminally differentiated effector memory CD45RA+ cells. This CDR3 has 12 residues. Trimming removed 0 bases at V and 6 bases at J, with 4 bases between. Germline CDR1 is MRHNA and CDR2 is SNTAGT. Some clones are missing from TCRdb's copy, which holds only in-frame ones; the method was immunoSEQ multiplex PCR. In the table there are around 600,000 clones, 95% to 98% of which are singletons. The sequence derives from a man aged 25 to 40 in good health. The sequenced sample was naive CD8+ T cells sorted from blood. The chain carries TRBV6-4 and TRBJ2-3; D is unclear. CDR3 sequence reads: CASSDSLDTQYF. CDR3 in DNA: TGTGCCAGCAGTGACTCGTTGGATACGCAGTATTTT.